Following are 22 T cell receptor beta chains from one sample sequenced in a study of T-cell memory formation after mild COVID-19. TCRdb redid the calling of the 5' RACE reads with MiXCR, one entry per CDR3 protein. The sample lists fewer than 350,000 distinct CDR3 sequences, 14% occurring once. The specimen sequenced was PBMCs or a T cell subset sorted from them (not recorded which). The receptor set was obtained from a man aged 18-30 years who had mild COVID-19 (a few samples of this study predate the infection). Cell type and time point are not known.

This clonotype has a handful of counts. This chain joins TRBV7-9 and TRBJ1-2, with D possibly being TRBD1 (5 bases). CDR1 SEHNR and CDR2 FQNEAQ come from the germline V gene (reference sequence). V gave up 0 bases and J gave up 4 bases, with 18 bases separating them. The CDR3 spans 17 residues. The CDR3, as DNA: TGTGCCAGCAGCTTAGCGGGCTCATTAGGACACCTCTATGGCTACACCTTC. Its protein product is CASSLAGSLGHLYGYTF. Full variable domain (missing parts from reference TRBV7-9 and TRBJ1-2): DTGVSQNPRHKITKRGQNVTFRCDPISEHNRLYWYRQTLGQGPEFLTYFQNEAQLEKSRLLSDRFSAERPKGSFSTLEIQRTEQGDSAMYLCASSLAGSLGHLYGYTFGSGTRLTVV.

The rearrangement joins TRBV7-9 to TRBJ2-7; D may be TRBD1 (5 bases). There are 15 residues in the CDR3. V was clipped by 5 bases and J by 6 bases, with 20 bases between them. CDR1 and CDR2 from the germline V gene are SEHNR and FQNEAQ (reference sequence). CDR3 bases: TGTGCCAGCAGCCCGGCGGAAGGGGCCCTGGTCGAGCAGTACGTC. Protein: CASSPAEGALVEQYV.

This clonotype was seen more than once but under ten times. V gene TRBV7-3 combines with J gene TRBJ2-3, with D possibly being TRBD1 (5 bases). Germline V gives CDR1 SGHTA, CDR2 FQGTGA. This CDR3 contains 15 residues. With 1 base removed from V and 1 base from J, the gap between germline ends came to 9 bases. CDR3 loop: CASSLRGHRTDTQYF. CDR3 bases: TGTGCCAGCAGCTTAAGGGGCCACCGCACAGATACGCAGTATTTT.

This sequence joins TRBV6-2 or TRBV6-3 and TRBJ1-1; D unclear. There are 13 residues in the CDR3. V was clipped by 0 bases and J by 8 bases, with 10 bases between them. The germline gives CDR1 MNHEY, CDR2 SVGEGT. CDR3 nucleotides: TGTGCCAGCAGTTACTCGATTTCTGGAGAAGCTTTCTTT. It translates to CASSYSISGEAFF.

V and J are TRBV7-2 and TRBJ2-2; no clear D gene. Germline V CDR1 and CDR2: SGHTA, FQGNSA. V shed 5 bases and J shed 5 bases, with 12 bases lying between them. The CDR3 has 14 residues. The CDR3 DNA reads TGTGCCAGCAGCAGGGTCTTATCGACCGGGGAGCTGTTTTTT. The encoded protein is CASSRVLSTGELFF. Drawing the rest from reference TRBV7-2 and TRBJ2-2, the complete variable domain is GAGVSQSPSNKVTEKGKDVELRCDPISGHTALYWYRQSLGQGLEFLIYFQGNSAPDKSGLPSDRFSAERTGGSVSTLTIQRTQQEDSAVYLCASSRVLSTGELFFGEGSRLTVL.

This clonotype appeared a few times. The chain uses TRBV9 and TRBJ2-1; D call uncertain. The CDR3 contains 12 residues. Deletions cut 4 bases from V and 5 bases from J, with 7 bases between. Germline lookup yields CDR1 SGDLS and CDR2 YYNGEE. The CDR3 region is CASSRVHNEQFF. CDR3 nucleotide sequence: TGTGCCAGCAGCAGGGTCCACAATGAGCAGTTCTTC.

V gene TRBV5-1 combines with J gene TRBJ2-5, with D perhaps matching TRBD1 (6 bases). Per germline, CDR1 SGHRS and CDR2 YFSETQ. The V and J ends lost 7 bases and 2 bases respectively, with 12 bases between them. The CDR3 has 13 residues. CDR3 sequence: CASARGQQETQYF. The CDR3 nucleotides read TGCGCCAGCGCCAGGGGACAACAAGAGACCCAGTACTTC.

V is TRBV11-2 and J is TRBJ2-5; 10 positions agree with TRBD2. Unmatched junction bases numbered 7, after V lost 4 bases and J lost 5 bases. The CDR3 consists of 15 residues. CDR1 is SGHAT and CDR2 is FQNNGV in the germline V gene. The CDR3 DNA reads as TGTGCCAGCAGCTCCTCCGGGACTAGCGATGAGACCCAGTACTTC. This sequence encodes CASSSSGTSDETQYF.

This clonotype was seen only a few times. The chain carries TRBV4-3 and TRBJ1-6; the D is unclear. V shed 0 bases and J shed 10 bases, with 7 bases lying between them. Per germline, CDR1 LGHNA and CDR2 YSLEER. The CDR3 is made up of 13 amino acids. This chain's CDR3 is CASSQETRSPLHF. CDR3 nucleotides: TGCGCCAGCAGCCAAGAGACCCGATCACCCCTCCACTTT.

This sequence joins TRBV7-6 and TRBJ2-5; D might be TRBD1 or TRBD2, each matching 5 bases. CDR1 and CDR2 (germline): SGHVS, FNYEAQ. Trimming stripped 4 bases from V and 4 bases from J, with 16 bases between. The length of the CDR3 is 15 residues. CDR3 bases: TGTGCCAGCAGCTCGAGAGGGACGCTGACAGAGACCCAGTACTTC. As protein: CASSSRGTLTETQYF. Based on the CDR3 plus reference TRBV7-6 and TRBJ2-5, the full variable domain is GAGVSQSPRYKVTKRGQDVALRCDPISGHVSLYWYRQALGQGPEFLTYFNYEAQQDKSGLPNDRFSAERPEGSISTLTIQRTEQRDSAMYRCASSSRGTLTETQYFGPGTRLLVL.

This clonotype occurred many times. The V gene is TRBV18, the J gene TRBJ1-6, with no clear D. The CDR3 is 14 amino acids. V was shortened by 6 bases and J by 9 bases, with 15 bases between the two germline ends. Germline CDR1 reads KGHSH; CDR2 reads LQKENI. CDR3 in DNA: TGTGCCAGCTCGCAATCTACCCAATCTTCACCCCTCCACTTT. As protein: CASSQSTQSSPLHF.

This clonotype was detected a few times. The V gene is TRBV20-1, the J gene TRBJ2-1, with 10 bases lining up with TRBD2. Trimming took 3 bases from V and 0 from J; bases not matched to a gene: 17. In germline, CDR1 is DFQATT, CDR2 SNEGSKA (reference sequence). The CDR3 is 20 amino acids. The CDR3 spells CSASTGELAGILFSYNEQFF. CDR3 nucleotide sequence: TGCAGTGCTAGCACTGGGGAACTAGCGGGGATACTTTTCTCCTACAATGAGCAGTTCTTC.

The J gene is TRBJ1-6, the V gene TRBV5-1; no clear D gene. Germline assignment: CDR1 SGHRS and CDR2 YFSETQ. CDR3 length equals 12 residues. V was shortened by 5 bases and J by 7 bases, with 7 bases between the two germline ends. The chain's CDR3 is CASRRANSPLHF. Written as DNA, the CDR3 is TGCGCCAGCAGACGGGCCAATTCACCCCTCCACTTT.

This clonotype was counted ten times or more. J is TRBJ2-5 and V is TRBV18; D not certain. The length of the CDR3 is 12 residues. Trimming shortened V by 0 bases and J by 4 bases, and 3 bases separated the two germline ends. Germline CDR1 is KGHSH and CDR2 is LQKENI. The CDR3 spells CASSPPGETQYF. The CDR3 region has the DNA TGTGCCAGCTCACCACCAGGAGAGACCCAGTACTTC.

This clonotype was found a few times. The chain uses TRBV12-3 or TRBV12-4 and TRBJ2-7, with a possible D match to TRBD2 (5 bases). Trimming took 8 bases from V and 4 from J, leaving 12 bases between them. The CDR3 is 12 amino acids. Here the CDR3 reads CASGEYSYEQYF. In DNA form, the CDR3 reads TGTGCCAGCGGGGAGTATAGTTACGAGCAGTACTTC.

This clonotype was observed a few times. The chain couples TRBV4-3 to TRBJ2-1; 10 nucleotides align to TRBD2. Germline values: CDR1 LGHNA, CDR2 YSLEER. There are 15 residues in the CDR3. J was trimmed by 4 bases and V by 3 bases; bases with no gene match: 3. The CDR3 region is CASSQLAGEYNEQFF. The CDR3 bases are TGCGCCAGCAGCCAGCTAGCGGGGGAATACAATGAGCAGTTCTTC.

This clonotype came up a few times. This chain joins TRBV20-1 and TRBJ2-5; D is undetermined. V dropped 1 base and J dropped 5 bases, with 5 bases sitting between them. The CDR3 runs 11 residues. Germline-derived CDR1 and CDR2 are DFQATT and SNEGSKA (reference sequence). Written as DNA, the CDR3 is TGCAGTGCTAGAGTCCGCGAGACCCAGTACTTC. This sequence encodes CSARVRETQYF.

The table lists this clonotype with a few counts. The chain recombines TRBV12-3 or TRBV12-4 with TRBJ2-5, with D possibly being TRBD2 (6 bases). CDR3 length equals 12 residues. Trimming shortened V by 5 bases and J by 4 bases, and 8 bases separated the two germline ends. CDR3 in amino acids: CASSTAGETQYF. The DNA for the CDR3 is TGTGCCAGCAGTACAGCGGGAGAGACCCAGTACTTC.

This clonotype has a handful of counts. The V gene is TRBV4-3, the J gene TRBJ2-1; 7 bases are shared with TRBD2. J lost 4 bases, V lost 4 bases, and 1 base had no gene match. Per the germline V gene, CDR1 is LGHNA and CDR2 is YSLEER. The CDR3 runs 13 residues. CDR3 protein: CASSRGGYNEQFF. DNA for the CDR3: TGCGCCAGCAGCCGGGGGGGGTACAATGAGCAGTTCTTC.

The rearrangement joins TRBV19 to TRBJ2-6, with D tentatively TRBD1 or TRBD2 (5 bases each). The CDR3 length is 16 residues. Germline V gives CDR1 LNHDA, CDR2 SQIVND (reference sequence). V was shortened by 2 bases and J by 4 bases, with 12 bases between the two germline ends. CDR3 sequence (DNA): TGTGCCAGTAGTATATGGGACGGGCTCGGGGCCAACGTCCTGACTTTC. Amino acid sequence: CASSIWDGLGANVLTF.

CDR3 region: CASSLYAANTEAFF. CDR3 bases: TGTGCCAGCAGTTTATACGCGGCGAACACTGAAGCTTTCTTT. The chain uses TRBV12-3 or TRBV12-4 and TRBJ1-1; D uncertain. CDR3 length: 14 residues. V was pared by 2 bases and J by 1 base, with 8 bases between.

The chain joins TRBV19 to TRBJ2-3; D gene unclear. CDR1 and CDR2 from the germline V gene are LNHDA and SQIVND (reference sequence). V lost 3 bases, J lost 1 base, and 8 bases lay in between. The CDR3 runs 14 residues. CDR3 sequence reads: CASSIRPGTDTQYF. The DNA for the CDR3 is TGTGCCAGTAGTATCCGTCCGGGCACAGATACGCAGTATTTT.